These T cell receptor beta chains were read from a single sample in a study of blood T cell repertoires in COVID-19. Here immunoSEQ multiplex PCR was the method, and the copy in TCRdb shows in-frame clones only, minus some. The sample consists of about 59,000 clones, about 86% of them appearing once. Specimen: peripheral blood. The receptors were gathered from a woman aged 80 or older with active or convalescent COVID-19. Both conserved end residues are part of each CDR3. A D gene is named only where the DNA matches it firmly. Clone size is not always given. Where it is, it says once, few, many or a class for expanded clones.

V gene	J gene	D gene	clone size	CDR3 protein
TRBV6-5	TRBJ1-4	.	few	CAISRRPDEKLFF
TRBV28	TRBJ1-2	.	few	CASSLRGGGYTF
TRBV27	TRBJ1-2	.	.	CASSSVYPGEGYTF
TRBV10-3	TRBJ1-1	TRBD1	.	CAISADSRGPTEAFF
TRBV7-8	TRBJ1-2	.	.	CASSEQAPPDYGYTF
TRBV6-5	TRBJ1-5	.	.	CASSYGAHQPQHF
TRBV4-3	TRBJ1-2	TRBD1	.	CASSQDRGRSEGYTF
TRBV20-1	TRBJ1-1	.	.	CSARPDIEAFF
TRBV3-1/TRBV3-2	TRBJ1-3	TRBD1	.	CASSSTGVRNTIYF
TRBV5-6	TRBJ2-5	.	.	CASSQSWGRETQYF
TRBV4-3	TRBJ1-6	.	few	CASSQVDSSYNSPLHF
TRBV6-5	TRBJ2-2	.	.	CASRSRTGELFF
TRBV5-4	TRBJ1-6	.	.	CASSLGGGNSPLHF
TRBV21-1	TRBJ1-1	.	.	CASSIQGVGTEAFF
TRBV5-6	TRBJ2-7	.	.	CASTLSSRADYEQYF
TRBV6-5	TRBJ1-1	.	once	CASSYRRAREAFF
TRBV6-5	TRBJ1-3	.	.	CASSYHGSSGNTIYF
TRBV5-4	TRBJ1-1	.	.	CASTAGSPSMNTEAFF
TRBV7-8	TRBJ1-4	.	.	CASSRPEANEKLFF
TRBV9	TRBJ1-2	TRBD1	.	CASSVEGAGYTF
TRBV18	TRBJ1-1	.	.	CASSPTRGTMNTEAFF
TRBV7-9	TRBJ2-3	TRBD2	.	CASSLTTSGGDTQYF
TRBV5-4	TRBJ2-5	.	.	CASTRGLQETQYF
TRBV7-2	TRBJ1-4	.	.	CASSPRPGTQGRNEKLFF
TRBV29-1	TRBJ2-7	.	.	CSAVTPRAREQYF
TRBV19	TRBJ2-3	TRBD2	.	CATRTSGGTDTQYF
TRBV6-1	TRBJ2-7	.	.	CASSDWGLQQYF
TRBV3-1/TRBV3-2	TRBJ2-6	.	once	CASSQSGTKTGANVLTF
TRBV2	TRBJ1-6	TRBD1	.	CASSEGQVNNSPLHF
TRBV7-8	TRBJ2-5	.	.	CASSFIGGQETQYF
TRBV9	TRBJ2-1	TRBD2	.	CASSVGSGGAKYNEQFF
TRBV4-1	TRBJ1-4	.	.	CASSQVEQISQKLFF
TRBV2	TRBJ1-2	.	.	CASKHGANYGYTF
TRBV5-1	TRBJ2-1	.	.	CASSPRGGLNNEQFF
TRBV6-5	TRBJ2-7	.	.	CASGLPGPYEQYF
TRBV20-1	TRBJ2-3	.	.	CSASADTQYF
TRBV28	TRBJ2-7	.	.	CASSLGGTATPYEQYF